This TCR beta chain comes out of a study of regulatory T cells in long-lasting Graves disease. Background on the study: Graves' patients with a new diagnosis had received antithyroid drugs under 3 months. Study-wide results and caveats: Rather than thyroid tissue, only peripheral blood underwent study. TRBV28, TRBJ1-2 and TRBJ2-5 emerged as the favored segments in persistent disease. Since the sample size was small, accuracy may have been reduced.

This sample's time point: newly diagnosed GD, antithyroid drugs for less than 3 months. From PBMCs, RNA was extracted and then used to make the TCR library. The germline CDR1 and CDR2 sequences are SGHAT and FQNNGV. Germline trimming cut 1 base from V and 8 bases from J; bases unmatched to any gene: 12. CDR3 length: 17 residues. The TCR beta library used iRepertoire HTBI primers with Arm-PCR amplification of CDR3. TCRdb recomputed calls from the multiplex PCR reads with MiXCR, one row per CDR3 protein. This sample has about 240,000 distinct CDR3 sequences; just over 20% occur once, and the top ten carry 11% to 15%. This clonotype was recorded at least ten times. The antigen remains unidentified.

The origin of this receptor is a female donor with Graves disease. The sample in question was peripheral blood mononuclear cells (PBMCs), obtained at new diagnosis, from a patient treated with antithyroid drugs. V usage is TRBV11-2 and J usage is TRBJ2-1; 9 positions match TRBD2. The CDR3 sequence: CASSLVPSGTPADEQFF. The CDR3 nucleotides read TGTGCCAGCAGCTTAGTACCTAGCGGGACCCCAGCCGATGAGCAGTTCTTC.